The rows below give T cell receptor beta chains drawn from one sample of a study of vaccination and CD4 T cells after COVID-19. Via MiXCR, TCRdb re-called the PCR reads, giving one row per CDR3 protein. The data hold 9,900 or so distinct CDR3 sequences, with 30% observed a single time. No antigen has been assigned to these receptors. Sequences were obtained from CD4+ T cells from blood, cultured in vitro. Every receptor here comes from a human donor in good health. Both conserved end residues are part of each CDR3. A D gene is named only where the DNA matches it firmly. Clone size is shown for a subset of rows, as once, few, many or a class of expanded clone.

clone_size: .
j_call: TRBJ2-1
d_call: TRBD2
v_call: TRBV24-1
cdr3_nt: TGTGCCACCTCAGGCATCGGGAGGGGTACTGTCAGTGAGCAGTTCTTC
cdr3_aa: CATSGIGRGTVSEQFF

clone_size: few
j_call: TRBJ2-5
d_call: TRBD1
v_call: TRBV27
cdr3_nt: TGTGCCAGCAGTTGGCTAGGACAGGGGAGGGAGACCCAGTACTTC
cdr3_aa: CASSWLGQGRETQYF

clone_size: few
j_call: TRBJ2-4
d_call: .
v_call: TRBV7-2
cdr3_nt: TGTGCCAGCAGCTTAGGGGCGGGACTAAACATTCAGTACTTC
cdr3_aa: CASSLGAGLNIQYF

clone_size: few
j_call: TRBJ2-7
d_call: .
v_call: TRBV27
cdr3_nt: TGTGCCAGCAGTCCAATCTTCAGGGTTGTCAGCTACGAGCAGTACTTC
cdr3_aa: CASSPIFRVVSYEQYF

clone_size: few
j_call: TRBJ2-7
d_call: .
v_call: TRBV7-3
cdr3_nt: TGTGCCAGCAGCCCTGGGGGGCAGCCCTACGAGCAGTACTTC
cdr3_aa: CASSPGGQPYEQYF

clone_size: few
j_call: TRBJ2-7
d_call: TRBD1
v_call: TRBV28
cdr3_nt: TGTGCCAGCGCCCGGGACAGGGTATACGAGCAGTACTTC
cdr3_aa: CASARDRVYEQYF

clone_size: few
j_call: TRBJ2-7
d_call: TRBD2
v_call: TRBV19
cdr3_nt: TGTGCCAGTAGTCCCGCTAGCGGGAGGGACCACGAGCAGTACTTC
cdr3_aa: CASSPASGRDHEQYF

clone_size: .
j_call: TRBJ2-7
d_call: .
v_call: TRBV16
cdr3_nt: TGTGCCAGCAGCCAATGGCGGGACAGCTACGAGCAGTACTTC
cdr3_aa: CASSQWRDSYEQYF

clone_size: .
j_call: TRBJ1-3
d_call: .
v_call: TRBV25-1
cdr3_nt: TGTGCCAGCAGTGAATTCGGGGGTGAGGCCAACACCATATATTTT
cdr3_aa: CASSEFGGEANTIYF

clone_size: .
j_call: TRBJ1-5
d_call: .
v_call: TRBV2
cdr3_nt: TGTGCCAGCCTATCGGAGCCTTATCAGCCCCAGCATTTT
cdr3_aa: CASLSEPYQPQHF

clone_size: .
j_call: TRBJ1-2
d_call: .
v_call: TRBV6-2/TRBV6-3
cdr3_nt: TGTGCCAGCAGTTACAGGGAAGGCGGCTATGGCTACACCTTC
cdr3_aa: CASSYREGGYGYTF

clone_size: once
j_call: TRBJ2-1
d_call: .
v_call: TRBV4-3
cdr3_nt: TGCGCCAGCAGCCAAGCCCCGCACGACCTCGAGCAGTTCTTC
cdr3_aa: CASSQAPHDLEQFF

clone_size: .
j_call: TRBJ2-4
d_call: .
v_call: TRBV29-1
cdr3_nt: TGCAGCGTCCGGGACAATCTAGCCAAAAACATTCAGTACTTC
cdr3_aa: CSVRDNLAKNIQYF

clone_size: .
j_call: TRBJ2-3
d_call: TRBD2
v_call: TRBV5-1
cdr3_nt: TGCGCCAGCAGCTTGTTTTCGGGAGGGGGAGATACGCAGTATTTT
cdr3_aa: CASSLFSGGGDTQYF

clone_size: few
j_call: TRBJ1-3
d_call: .
v_call: TRBV20-1
cdr3_nt: TGCAGTGCTAGAGACGGGGCTGGAGGAAACACCATATATTTT
cdr3_aa: CSARDGAGGNTIYF

clone_size: few
j_call: TRBJ2-7
d_call: .
v_call: TRBV5-4
cdr3_nt: TGTGCCAGCAGCCTTTGGAGCGGCTACGAGCAGTACTTC
cdr3_aa: CASSLWSGYEQYF

clone_size: .
j_call: TRBJ1-4
d_call: .
v_call: TRBV11-2
cdr3_nt: TGTGCCAGCAGAGGGGGTGAAAAACTGTTTTTT
cdr3_aa: CASRGGEKLFF

clone_size: .
j_call: TRBJ1-1
d_call: .
v_call: TRBV21-1
cdr3_nt: TGTGCCAGCAGCAAAGCAATACGGGCCCCTGAAGCTTTCTTT
cdr3_aa: CASSKAIRAPEAFF

clone_size: .
j_call: TRBJ2-7
d_call: TRBD1
v_call: TRBV2
cdr3_nt: TGTGCCAGCAGACTACAGGGGGCAATTTCCTACGAGCAGTACTTC
cdr3_aa: CASRLQGAISYEQYF

clone_size: .
j_call: TRBJ2-5
d_call: .
v_call: TRBV4-3
cdr3_nt: TGCGCCAGCAGCCAAGCGGCGGGGGAGACCCAGTACTTC
cdr3_aa: CASSQAAGETQYF

clone_size: few
j_call: TRBJ1-1
d_call: .
v_call: TRBV6-2/TRBV6-3
cdr3_nt: TGTGCCAGCAGTTACTCCGGTGGGAACACTGAAGCTTTCTTT
cdr3_aa: CASSYSGGNTEAFF

clone_size: few
j_call: TRBJ1-5
d_call: .
v_call: TRBV28
cdr3_nt: TGTGCCAGCAGTTCAGACCGACGCGAGCCCCAGCATTTT
cdr3_aa: CASSSDRREPQHF

clone_size: few
j_call: TRBJ2-5
d_call: .
v_call: TRBV7-3
cdr3_nt: TGTGCCAGCAGCTTACGGGCAGGGGTTGGGGAGACCCAGTACTTC
cdr3_aa: CASSLRAGVGETQYF

clone_size: few
j_call: TRBJ1-5
d_call: .
v_call: TRBV11-3
cdr3_nt: TGTGCCAGCAGCTTAGAGCGCGGGGTCGATCAGCCCCAGCATTTT
cdr3_aa: CASSLERGVDQPQHF

clone_size: few
j_call: TRBJ2-5
d_call: TRBD2
v_call: TRBV18
cdr3_nt: TGTGCCAGCTCACCACTAAGCGGGGCGGCCCAGGGAGAGACCCAGTACTTC
cdr3_aa: CASSPLSGAAQGETQYF

clone_size: few
j_call: TRBJ2-7
d_call: .
v_call: TRBV10-3
cdr3_nt: TGTGCCATCAGTGAGGGGGGATCTTACGAGCAGTACTTC
cdr3_aa: CAISEGGSYEQYF

clone_size: .
j_call: TRBJ2-7
d_call: .
v_call: TRBV11-1
cdr3_nt: TGTGCCAGCAGCTTAGGCAGCTCCTACGAGCAGTACTTC
cdr3_aa: CASSLGSSYEQYF

clone_size: .
j_call: TRBJ2-5
d_call: .
v_call: TRBV18
cdr3_nt: TGTGCCAGCTCACCTGGAGAGACCCAGTACTTC
cdr3_aa: CASSPGETQYF

clone_size: .
j_call: TRBJ2-7
d_call: TRBD2
v_call: TRBV20-1
cdr3_nt: TGCAGTGCTAGAGATCCAACTAGCGGGGGGGTGCGGGAGCAGTACTTC
cdr3_aa: CSARDPTSGGVREQYF

clone_size: few
j_call: TRBJ2-1
d_call: .
v_call: TRBV29-1
cdr3_nt: TGCAGCGTTGAAAGGGACGGAGTTTTC
cdr3_aa: CSVERDGVF